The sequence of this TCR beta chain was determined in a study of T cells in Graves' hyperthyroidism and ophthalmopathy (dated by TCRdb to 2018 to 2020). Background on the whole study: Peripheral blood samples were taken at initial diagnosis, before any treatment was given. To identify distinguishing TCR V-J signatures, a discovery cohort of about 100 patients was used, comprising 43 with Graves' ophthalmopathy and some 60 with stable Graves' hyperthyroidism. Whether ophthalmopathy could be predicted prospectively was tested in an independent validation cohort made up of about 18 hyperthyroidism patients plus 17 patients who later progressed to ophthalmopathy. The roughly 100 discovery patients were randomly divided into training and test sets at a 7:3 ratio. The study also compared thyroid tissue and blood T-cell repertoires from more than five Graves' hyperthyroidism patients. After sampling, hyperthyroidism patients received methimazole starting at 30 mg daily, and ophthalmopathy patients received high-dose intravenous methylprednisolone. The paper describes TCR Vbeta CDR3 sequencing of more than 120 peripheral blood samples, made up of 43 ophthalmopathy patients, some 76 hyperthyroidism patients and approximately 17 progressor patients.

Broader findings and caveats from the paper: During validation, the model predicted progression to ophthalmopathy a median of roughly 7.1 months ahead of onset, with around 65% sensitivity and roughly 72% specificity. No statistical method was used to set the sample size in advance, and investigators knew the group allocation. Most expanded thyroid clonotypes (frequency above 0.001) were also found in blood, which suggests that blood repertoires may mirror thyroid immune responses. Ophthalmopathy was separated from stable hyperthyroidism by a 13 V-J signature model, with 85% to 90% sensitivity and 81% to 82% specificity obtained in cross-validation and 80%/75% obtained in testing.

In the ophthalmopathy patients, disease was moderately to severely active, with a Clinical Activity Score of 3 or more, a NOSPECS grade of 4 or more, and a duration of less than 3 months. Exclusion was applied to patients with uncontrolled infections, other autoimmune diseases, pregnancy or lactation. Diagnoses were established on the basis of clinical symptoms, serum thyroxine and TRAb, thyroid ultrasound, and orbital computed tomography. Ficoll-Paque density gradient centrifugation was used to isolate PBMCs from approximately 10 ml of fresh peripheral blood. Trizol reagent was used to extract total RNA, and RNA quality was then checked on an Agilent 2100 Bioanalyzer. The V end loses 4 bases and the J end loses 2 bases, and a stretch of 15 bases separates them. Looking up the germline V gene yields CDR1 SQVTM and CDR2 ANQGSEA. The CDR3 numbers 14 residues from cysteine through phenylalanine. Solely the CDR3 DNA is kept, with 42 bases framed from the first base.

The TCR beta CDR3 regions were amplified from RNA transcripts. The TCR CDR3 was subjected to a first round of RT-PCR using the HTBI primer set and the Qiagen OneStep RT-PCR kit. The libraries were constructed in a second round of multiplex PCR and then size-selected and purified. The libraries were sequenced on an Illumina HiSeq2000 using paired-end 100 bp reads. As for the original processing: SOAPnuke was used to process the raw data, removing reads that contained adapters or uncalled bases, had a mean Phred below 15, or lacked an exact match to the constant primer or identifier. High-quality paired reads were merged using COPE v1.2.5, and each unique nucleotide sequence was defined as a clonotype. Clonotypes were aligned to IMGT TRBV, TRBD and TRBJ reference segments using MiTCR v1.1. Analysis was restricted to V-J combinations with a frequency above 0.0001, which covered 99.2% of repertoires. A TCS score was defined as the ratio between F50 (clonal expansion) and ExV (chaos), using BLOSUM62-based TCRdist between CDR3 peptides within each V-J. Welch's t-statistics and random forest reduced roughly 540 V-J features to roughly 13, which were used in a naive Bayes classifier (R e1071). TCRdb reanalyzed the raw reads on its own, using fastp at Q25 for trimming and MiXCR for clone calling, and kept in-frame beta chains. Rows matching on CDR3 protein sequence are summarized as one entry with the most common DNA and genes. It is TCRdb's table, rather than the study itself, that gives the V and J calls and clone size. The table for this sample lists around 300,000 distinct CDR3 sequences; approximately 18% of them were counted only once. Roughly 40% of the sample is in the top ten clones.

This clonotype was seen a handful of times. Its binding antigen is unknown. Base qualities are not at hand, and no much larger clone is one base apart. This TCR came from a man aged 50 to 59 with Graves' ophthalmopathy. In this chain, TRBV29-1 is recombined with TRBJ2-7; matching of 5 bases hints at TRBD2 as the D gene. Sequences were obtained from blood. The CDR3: CSVVPWTDPYEQYF. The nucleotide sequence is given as TGCAGCGTTGTTCCCTGGACTGACCCCTACGAGCAGTACTTC.